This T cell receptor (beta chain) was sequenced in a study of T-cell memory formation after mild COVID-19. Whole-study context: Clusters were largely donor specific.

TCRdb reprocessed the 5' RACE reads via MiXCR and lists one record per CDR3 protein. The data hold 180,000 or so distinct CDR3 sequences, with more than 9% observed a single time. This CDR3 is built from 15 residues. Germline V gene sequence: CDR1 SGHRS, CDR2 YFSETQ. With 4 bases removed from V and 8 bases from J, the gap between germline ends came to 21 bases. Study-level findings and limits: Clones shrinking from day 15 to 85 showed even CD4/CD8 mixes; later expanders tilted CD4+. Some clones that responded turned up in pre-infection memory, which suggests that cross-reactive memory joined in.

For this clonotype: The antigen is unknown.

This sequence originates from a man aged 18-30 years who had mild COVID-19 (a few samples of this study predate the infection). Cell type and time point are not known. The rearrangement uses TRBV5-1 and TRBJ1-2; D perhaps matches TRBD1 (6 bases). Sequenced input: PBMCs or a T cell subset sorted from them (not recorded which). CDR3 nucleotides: TGCGCCAGCAGCACAGGGAGACCCCCCTCGGTCGGCTACACCTTC. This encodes CASSTGRPPSVGYTF.